The present TCR beta chain was sequenced within a study of blood T cell repertoires in COVID-19. The overall study: There were acute and convalescent COVID-19 samples, and they came from the United States, Italy and Spain. In each case, the material was cDNA or gDNA derived from T cells, B-cell-depleted T cells, or PBMCs.

Allocation to cohorts depended on clinical history reported by the participants. Authors' methods: Cell counts per sample came from amplifying reference gene primers. This table comes from immunoSEQ multiplex PCR, and its TCRdb copy is limited to in-frame clones, with some not included. The V and J calls and clone size are taken from that table; D and trimming were inferred from the DNA. The data hold a few hundred thousand clones, with approximately 90% observed a single time. A few counts support this clone. The TCR originated in a woman under 30 who had recovered from COVID-19. The specimen was PBMCs or T cells enriched from blood (not recorded which).

CDR3 region: CASSPRPYGVYEQYF. Written as DNA, the CDR3 is TGTGCCAGCAGCCCACGTCCCTACGGGGTCTACGAGCAGTACTTC. V usage is TRBV7-9 and J usage is TRBJ2-7; D may be TRBD2 (5 bases). The CDR3 has 15 residues. V lost 5 bases and J lost 3, with 17 bases in between. CDR1 is SEHNR and CDR2 is FQNEAQ in the germline V gene (reference sequence). Full variable domain (remainder filled in from reference TRBV7-9 and TRBJ2-7): DTGVSQNPRHKITKRGQNVTFRCDPISEHNRLYWYRQTLGQGPEFLTYFQNEAQLEKSRLLSDRFSAERPKGSFSTLEIQRTEQGDSAMYLCASSPRPYGVYEQYFGPGTRLTVT.